This TCR beta chain appears in the sequencing data of a study of identical twins. In the case of this clonotype: Its antigen remains unknown.

Study-wide results and caveats: Insertion counts were lower in abundant cord blood beta clonotypes, a trend that memory repertoires did not show.

The CDR3 spans 14 residues. Trimming pared 2 bases from V and 11 bases from J, leaving 13 bases between. Germline loops: CDR1 SGHTA, CDR2 FQGNSA. TCRdb reanalysed the 5' RACE reads using MiXCR and keeps one entry per CDR3 protein. In the table there are 500,000 or so distinct CDR3 sequences, around an eighth of which are singletons. These data were also filed under a second study, of yellow fever vaccine responses in identical twins.

V gene TRBV7-2 combines with J gene TRBJ1-6; tentatively, D is TRBD1 (5 bases). Material for sequencing was CD4+ T cells sorted from blood. The receptor comes from a woman under 30 in good health. The CDR3 spells CASSLSFGAAPLHF. The CDR3 bases are TGTGCCAGCAGCTTATCCTTCGGGGCGGCACCCCTCCACTTT.